Reported below is one T cell receptor beta chain. The record originates from a study of PD-1 blockade in classical Hodgkin lymphoma. Generated by immunoSEQ multiplex PCR, the TCRdb table keeps only in-frame clones and is missing some. The data show 30,000 to 35,000 clones, under 90% seen once. Noted time point: cycle 4 day 1 (C4D1), after more than five weeks of nivolumab. All the patients suffered relapse after autologous stem cell transplantation, and brentuximab vedotin exposure differed. Researchers report purifying CD4+ T cells from thawed PBMCs by magnetic negative selection. The sample here was CD4+ T cells from blood, taken before the fourth cycle of nivolumab. The receptor was derived from a human donor with classical Hodgkin lymphoma.

The CDR3 DNA follows: TGTGCCAGCTCACCGACGACTAGCGGGGGGCAAGAGACCCAGTACTTC. Protein: CASSPTTSGGQETQYF. This chain links TRBV18 with TRBJ2-5, with 13 bases that match TRBD2. V gave up 3 bases and J gave up 2 bases; unmatched junction bases: 3. The CDR3 is 16 residues long. Germline CDR1 and CDR2: KGHSH and LQKENI.